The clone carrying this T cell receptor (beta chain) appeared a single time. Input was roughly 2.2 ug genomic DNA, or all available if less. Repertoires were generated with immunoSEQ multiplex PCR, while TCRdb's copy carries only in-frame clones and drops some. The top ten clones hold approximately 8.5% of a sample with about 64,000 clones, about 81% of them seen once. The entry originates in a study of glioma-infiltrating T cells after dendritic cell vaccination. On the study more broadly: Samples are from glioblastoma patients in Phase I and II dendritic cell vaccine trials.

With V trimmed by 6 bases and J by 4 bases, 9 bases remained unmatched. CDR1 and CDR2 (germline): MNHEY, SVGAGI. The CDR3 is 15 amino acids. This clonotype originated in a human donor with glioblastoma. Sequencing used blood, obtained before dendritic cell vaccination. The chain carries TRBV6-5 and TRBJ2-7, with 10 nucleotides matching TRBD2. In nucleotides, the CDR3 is TGTGCCAGCAGCCTCCTAGCGGGGGCCCTATACGAGCAGTACTTC. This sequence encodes CASSLLAGALYEQYF.